These T cell receptor beta chains were read from a single sample in a study of post-analysis software for immune sequencing data. TCRdb used MiXCR to reprocess the PCR reads, holding one entry per CDR3 protein. Here the sample spans more than 450,000 distinct CDR3 sequences, about 40% being singletons. Material for sequencing was blood. Every receptor here comes from a girl aged 5-17 years with multiple sclerosis. The CDR3 runs from the conserved cysteine through the conserved F or W. D genes are given only for firm matches. Expanded clones are given a class, and other clones once, few, many or no size at all.

j_call v_call d_call clone_size cdr3_length cdr3_nt cdr3_aa
TRBJ2-1 TRBV7-9 . once 16 TGTGCCAGCAGCTCCGGGGGCCAGCGGGGCTACAATGAGCAGTTCTTC CASSSGGQRGYNEQFF
TRBJ2-1 TRBV7-2 TRBD2 few 16 TGTGCCAGCAGCCCTCCGGGACTAGCGGGGGGCTATGAGCAGTTCTTC CASSPPGLAGGYEQFF
TRBJ2-1 TRBV6-5 TRBD1 . 13 TGTGCCAGCAGTTACGGGACAGAGGATGAGCAGTTCTTC CASSYGTEDEQFF
TRBJ2-7 TRBV7-2 . . 16 TGTGCCAGCAGCTTAGGTTCGCTAGCAGATTTTTACGAGCAGTACTTC CASSLGSLADFYEQYF
TRBJ2-1 TRBV10-3 . . 15 TGTGCCATCAGTGAAGGGACTTCGCAAAGTAATGAGCAGTTCTTC CAISEGTSQSNEQFF
TRBJ1-4 TRBV6-6 TRBD1 . 16 TGTGCCAGCAGAGCCCGGACAGGGCGGTGGGGTGAAAAACTGTTTTTT CASRARTGRWGEKLFF
TRBJ2-7 TRBV12-3/TRBV12-4 TRBD2 . 14 TGTGCCAGCAGTACTAGCGCCTTCTCCTACGAGCAGTACTTC CASSTSAFSYEQYF
TRBJ1-2 TRBV6-5 . . 12 TGTGCCAGCAGTACAACCAGCTATGGCTACACCTTC CASSTTSYGYTF
TRBJ2-7 TRBV5-1 . . 12 TGCGCCAGCAGCTTGGCCTTCGCGACGCAGTACTTC CASSLAFATQYF
TRBJ2-6 TRBV6-5 . few 15 TGTGCCAGCAGGTTACAGGCTACTGGGGCCAACGTCCTGACTTTC CASRLQATGANVLTF
TRBJ2-3 TRBV5-1 . few 17 TGCGCCAGCAGCTTGAGGTTTGGGACACCAAGCACAGATACGCAGTATTTT CASSLRFGTPSTDTQYF
TRBJ1-2 TRBV6-5 . few 14 TGTGCCAGCAGTTACTCTACGGCAGGGGACAGCTACACCTTC CASSYSTAGDSYTF
TRBJ2-1 TRBV11-3 TRBD2 once 13 TGTGCCAGCAGCCACAGCGGGGTAAATGAGCAGTTCTTC CASSHSGVNEQFF
TRBJ2-1 TRBV25-1 . few 17 TGTGCCAGCAGTGAAGGTGCCACTTGGGGAGGAGATGATGAGCAGTTCTTC CASSEGATWGGDDEQFF
TRBJ1-2 TRBV27 TRBD1 many 15 TGTGCCAGCAGTCGACAGGGGGCCGCTAACTATGGCTACACCTTC CASSRQGAANYGYTF
TRBJ2-7 TRBV7-2 . . 15 TGTGCCAGCAGCTTACATGGGAGAAGCTCCTACGAGCAGTACTTC CASSLHGRSSYEQYF
TRBJ2-3 TRBV12-3/TRBV12-4 . . 13 TGTGCCAGCAGTATAACTAGCACAGATACGCAGTATTTT CASSITSTDTQYF
TRBJ1-5 TRBV12-3/TRBV12-4 TRBD1 . 15 TGTGCCAGCGCGTCCGTGGGACAGATGAATCAGCCCCAGCATTTT CASASVGQMNQPQHF
TRBJ1-5 TRBV5-5 . . 15 TGTGCCAGCAGCTTGTCACCCGGGGGCAATCAGCCCCAGCATTTT CASSLSPGGNQPQHF
TRBJ2-6 TRBV3-1 . . 16 TGTGCCAGCAGCCAAGAACGAGCCTCTGGGGCCAACGTCCTGACTTTC CASSQERASGANVLTF
TRBJ1-5 TRBV12-3/TRBV12-4 TRBD1 . 15 TGTGCCAGCAGTAAGACAGGGATCGTCAATCAGCCCCAGCATTTT CASSKTGIVNQPQHF
TRBJ2-5 TRBV19 . . 15 TGTGCCAGTAGTGGTACAGGGATGGGGGAAGAGACCCAGTACTTC CASSGTGMGEETQYF
TRBJ2-5 TRBV2 . . 14 TGTGCCAGCCAATCCCCTAGGAGAGAGGAGACCCAGTACTTC CASQSPRREETQYF
TRBJ2-5 TRBV5-1 . . 14 TGCGCCAGCAGCCTCTCAACTAGGGGGGAGACCCAGTACTTC CASSLSTRGETQYF
TRBJ1-1 TRBV30 . once 13 TGTGCCTGGGCTCTCGGGGTAAGCACTGAAGCTTTCTTT CAWALGVSTEAFF
TRBJ2-7 TRBV28 . . 13 TGTGCCAGCATCCCAGGGCGCTCGGACGAGCAGTACTTC CASIPGRSDEQYF
TRBJ2-7 TRBV10-3 . . 18 TGTGCCATCAGTGAGTCGCCCCATGGGACGCTAACCTTCTACGAGCAGTACTTC CAISESPHGTLTFYEQYF
TRBJ2-1 TRBV5-1 TRBD2 . 15 TGCGCCAGCAGCTTGCTAGCGGGAGCGGCCAATGAGCAGTTCTTC CASSLLAGAANEQFF
TRBJ2-3 TRBV10-2 . . 16 TGCGCCAGCAGTCGGGCGGGTTCGGGGACCCCAGATACGCAGTATTTT CASSRAGSGTPDTQYF
TRBJ2-1 TRBV4-1 TRBD2 . 17 TGCGCCAGCAGCCGGCTGGCTAGCGGGGAGACCCACAATGGGCAGTTCTTC CASSRLASGETHNGQFF
TRBJ2-1 TRBV4-1 . . 15 TGCGCCAGCAGCAAGGAGGGGGCGTGGGGGAATGAGCAGTTCTTC CASSKEGAWGNEQFF
TRBJ2-6 TRBV7-9 . few 13 TGTGCCAGCAGGGCGCCCGGGGCCAACGTCCTGACTTTC CASRAPGANVLTF
TRBJ2-7 TRBV12-3/TRBV12-4 TRBD2 . 13 TGTGCCAGCAGTTTAAGGCGGGGGAACGAGCAGTACTTC CASSLRRGNEQYF
TRBJ2-5 TRBV20-1 . . 15 TGCAGTGCTACCCATCCGAGACACATTCAAGAGACCCAGTACTTC CSATHPRHIQETQYF
TRBJ1-1 TRBV7-9 . . 15 TGTGCCAGCAGCCCCCGGGGGGCAGGGAACACTGAAGCTTTCTTT CASSPRGAGNTEAFF
TRBJ2-7 TRBV9 TRBD1 . 14 TGTGCCAGCAGCCCTGCGACAGGGCTTTACGAGCAGTACTTC CASSPATGLYEQYF
TRBJ2-2 TRBV9 TRBD2 . 17 TGTGCCAGCAGCGTAGCCCCACCGGGACTAGACACCGGGGAGCTGTTTTTT CASSVAPPGLDTGELFF
TRBJ2-1 TRBV20-1 . few 14 TGCAGTGCTAGACCACCCTTAGGAGAAGGTGAGCAGTTCTTC CSARPPLGEGEQFF
TRBJ1-5 TRBV2 . . 13 TGTGCCAGCAGGGGGGGGGGCAATCAGCCCCAGCATTTT CASRGGGNQPQHF
TRBJ1-4 TRBV29-1 . once 12 TGCAGCGCTCGTCTAGATAATGAAAAACTGTTTTTT CSARLDNEKLFF
TRBJ2-7 TRBV12-3/TRBV12-4 . . 17 TGTGCCAGCTCACTCCCTGGGGCCTCTTCTAATCCCTACGAGCAGTACTTC CASSLPGASSNPYEQYF
TRBJ1-2 TRBV27 TRBD1 . 15 TGTGCCAGTAGGTCTCCGGGACAGGGCAACTATGGCTACACCTTC CASRSPGQGNYGYTF
TRBJ2-7 TRBV12-3/TRBV12-4 TRBD2 . 16 TGTGCCAGCAGCCCGGGACTAGCGGGAGGGCCGGACGAGCAGTACTTC CASSPGLAGGPDEQYF
TRBJ1-2 TRBV7-4 . few 9 TGTGCCAGCAGCTTGGACTACACCTTC CASSLDYTF
TRBJ1-2 TRBV12-3/TRBV12-4 . . 14 TGTGCCAGCAGCCGGAGGCGTCGGGGTTTTGGCTACACCTTC CASSRRRRGFGYTF
TRBJ2-3 TRBV10-3 . few 17 TGTGCCATCAGTGAGTCGAGGCAGGGAGAGAAGACAGATACGCAGTATTTT CAISESRQGEKTDTQYF
TRBJ2-5 TRBV4-1 TRBD2 . 16 TGCGCCAGCGCCTCAGGACCGGGGGGGCTAAGAGAGACCCAGTACTTC CASASGPGGLRETQYF